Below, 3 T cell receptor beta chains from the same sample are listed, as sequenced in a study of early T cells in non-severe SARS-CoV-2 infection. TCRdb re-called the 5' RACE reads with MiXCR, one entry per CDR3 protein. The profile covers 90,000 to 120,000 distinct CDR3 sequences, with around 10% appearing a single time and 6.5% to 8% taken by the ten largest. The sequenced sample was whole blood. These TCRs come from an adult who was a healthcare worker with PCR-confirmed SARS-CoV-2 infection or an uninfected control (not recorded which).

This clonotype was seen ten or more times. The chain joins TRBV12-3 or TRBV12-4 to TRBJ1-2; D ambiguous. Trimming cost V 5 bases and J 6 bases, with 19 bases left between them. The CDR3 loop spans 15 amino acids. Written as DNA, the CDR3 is TGTGCCAGCAGTCACTCCCCTGGAGACATGAATGGCTACACCTTC. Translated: CASSHSPGDMNGYTF.

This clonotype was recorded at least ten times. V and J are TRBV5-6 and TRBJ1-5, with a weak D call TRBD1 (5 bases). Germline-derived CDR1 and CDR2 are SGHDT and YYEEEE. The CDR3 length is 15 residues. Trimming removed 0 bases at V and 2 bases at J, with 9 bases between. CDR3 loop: CASSLGGVGNQPQHF. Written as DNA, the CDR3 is TGTGCCAGCAGCTTGGGGGGCGTGGGCAATCAGCCCCAGCATTTT.

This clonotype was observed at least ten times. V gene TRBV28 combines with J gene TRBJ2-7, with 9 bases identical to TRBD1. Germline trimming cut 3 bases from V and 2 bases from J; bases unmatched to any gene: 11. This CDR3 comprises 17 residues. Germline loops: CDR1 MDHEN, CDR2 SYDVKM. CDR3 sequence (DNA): TGTGCCAGCAGTTTGGGACAGGGTATCGGGTTTACCTACGAGCAGTACTTC. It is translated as CASSLGQGIGFTYEQYF. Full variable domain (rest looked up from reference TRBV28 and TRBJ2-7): DVKVTQSSRYLVKRTGEKVFLECVQDMDHENMFWYRQDPGLGLRLIYFSYDVKMKEKGDIPEGYSVSREKKERFSLILESASTNQTSMYLCASSLGQGIGFTYEQYFGPGTRLTVT.